The 2 T cell receptor beta chains below all came from one sample that was sequenced in a study of blood T cell repertoires in COVID-19. TCRdb keeps only in-frame clones here, not all; method: immunoSEQ multiplex PCR. The profile shows 50,000 to 65,000 clones, 81% of them singletons. Sequencing input: peripheral blood. Receptor source: a woman in her sixties or seventies with acute or convalescent COVID-19.

This chain joins TRBV5-1 and TRBJ1-1; a weak D match, TRBD1 (5 bases). V dropped 4 bases and J dropped 2 bases, with 12 bases sitting between them. The CDR3 is 14 residues long. CDR1 SGHRS and CDR2 YFSETQ come from the germline V gene. The CDR3 region is CASSIGRTNTEAFF. For the CDR3, the DNA is TGCGCCAGCAGCATCGGACGGACAAACACTGAAGCTTTCTTT. Full variable domain (remainder filled in from reference TRBV5-1 and TRBJ1-1): KAGVTQTPRYLIKTRGQQVTLSCSPISGHRSVSWYQQTPGQGLQFLFEYFSETQRNKGNFPGRFSGRQFSNSRSEMNVSTLELGDSALYLCASSIGRTNTEAFFGQGTRLTVV.

The chain combines TRBV7-8 with TRBJ1-2; D unresolved. The CDR3 spans 13 residues. Germline V gives CDR1 SGHVS, CDR2 FQNEAQ. The germline V and J ends were trimmed by 2 bases and 8 bases, with 12 bases remaining between them. The CDR3 loop reads CASSLSGGGGYTF. The CDR3, as DNA: TGTGCCAGCAGCTTATCAGGAGGAGGGGGCTACACCTTC. Full variable domain (rest looked up from reference TRBV7-8 and TRBJ1-2): GAGVSQSPRYKVAKRGQDVALRCDPISGHVSLFWYQQALGQGPEFLTYFQNEAQLDKSGLPSDRFFAERPEGSVSTLKIQRTQQEDSAVYLCASSLSGGGGYTFGSGTRLTVV.